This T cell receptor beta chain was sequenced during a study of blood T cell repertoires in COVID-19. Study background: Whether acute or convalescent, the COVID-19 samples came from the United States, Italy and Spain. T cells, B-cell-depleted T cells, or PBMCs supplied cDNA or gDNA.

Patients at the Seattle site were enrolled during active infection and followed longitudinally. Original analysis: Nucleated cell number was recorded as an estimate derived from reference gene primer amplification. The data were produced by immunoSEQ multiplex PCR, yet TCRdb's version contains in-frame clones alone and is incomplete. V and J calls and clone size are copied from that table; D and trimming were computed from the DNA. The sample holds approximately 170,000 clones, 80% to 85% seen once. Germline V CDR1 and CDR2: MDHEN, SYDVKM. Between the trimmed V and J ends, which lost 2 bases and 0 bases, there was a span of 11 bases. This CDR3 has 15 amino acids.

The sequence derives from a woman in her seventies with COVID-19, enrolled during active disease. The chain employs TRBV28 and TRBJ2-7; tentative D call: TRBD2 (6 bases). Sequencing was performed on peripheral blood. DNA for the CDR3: TGTGCCAGCAGTTTACAAGCGGGCACCTCCTACGAGCAGTACTTC. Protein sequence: CASSLQAGTSYEQYF.